This T cell receptor (beta chain) was identified during a study of shared clonotypes between healthy human individuals. Produced via immunoSEQ multiplex PCR; TCRdb's table is partial and in-frame only. The repertoire includes about 2.4 million clones, approximately 93% of them detected once, and 0.36% sits in the top ten. This CDR3 region has 14 residues. CDR1 MNHEY and CDR2 SMNVEV come from the germline V gene (reference sequence). V was clipped by 2 bases and J by 1 base, with 8 bases between them. Specimen: naive CD4+ T cells from PBMCs. Subset reported: CD45RA+ positively selected. The chain couples TRBV27 to TRBJ2-5; D is unresolved. This TCR came from a man aged 18-30 years in good health. Some clones in this sample may be carry-over from other donors' samples. The DNA for the CDR3 is TGTGCCAGCAGTTTAGAGGACGGCCAAGAGACCCAGTACTTC. Protein sequence: CASSLEDGQETQYF.